The next 20 T cell receptor beta chains were all read from a single sample in a study of T cell clonality in common variable immunodeficiency. Clones were sequenced by immunoSEQ multiplex PCR, and TCRdb holds only the in-frame ones, with some missing. The sample was found to contain about 52,000 clones, and every one recurs. Source material: peripheral blood mononuclear cells. The receptors were sampled from a person aged 18-69 years in good health.

In this sample, this clone turned up many times. The read gets to within 3 residues of the CDR3 end, and the germline J gene fills in the rest. This chain links TRBV6-1 with TRBJ2-5, with D maybe TRBD1 (5 bases). This CDR3 is 14 amino acids long. Trimming took off 3 bases at V and 4 bases at J, with 12 bases between the two ends. Germline V gives CDR1 MNHNS, CDR2 SASEGT. Partial CDR3 DNA: TGTGCCAGCAGTGACAGGGTCTTGCTAGAGACC. Translated: CASSDRVLLET. The full CDR3 protein reads CASSDRVLLETQYF.

With regard to this clone: The DNA ends 3 residues before the CDR3 does, and the rest of the CDR3 is filled in from the germline J gene. The chain employs TRBV7-9 and TRBJ2-3; 10 bases are a match to TRBD2. This CDR3 has 15 amino acids. From germline, CDR1 is SEHNR and CDR2 FQNEAQ (reference sequence). V shed 8 bases, J shed 7 bases, and the junction held 12 bases outside the gene matches. The chain's CDR3 is CASSQGLAGANTQYF. The CDR3 bases that were read are TGTGCCAGCTCACAGGGGCTAGCGGGAGCAAATACG.

This clone was seen ten or more times. The read terminates 3 residues before the CDR3 end, so the remaining end is supplied by the germline J gene. The chain has TRBV7-3 and TRBJ1-1; 9 nucleotides match TRBD1. J lost 0 bases, V lost 5 bases, and 1 base had no gene match. Germline CDR1 is SGHTA and CDR2 is FQGTGA. This CDR3 has 14 residues. Incomplete CDR3 DNA: TGTGCCAGCAGCGGGACAGGGTTGAACACTGAA. Protein product: CASSGTGLNTE. The complete CDR3 sequence is CASSGTGLNTEAFF.

This clone was counted ten times or more. The read gets to within 3 residues of the CDR3 end, and the germline J gene fills in the rest. The chain combines TRBV5-1 with TRBJ2-3, with D uncertain. This CDR3 is 15 amino acids long. Looked up from germline, CDR1 is SGHRS and CDR2 is YFSETQ. Trimming cost V 0 bases and J 2 bases, with 10 bases left between them. This CDR3 reads CASSLEGHPTDTQYF. The DNA read from the CDR3 is TGCGCCAGCAGCTTGGAAGGCCACCCCACAGATACG.

This clone was seen at least ten times. The CDR3 extends 3 residues past the end of the read, so its final part is completed from the germline J gene. The chain couples TRBV14 to TRBJ1-6; 10 nucleotides align to TRBD1. Germline V gene data show CDR1 as SGHDN and CDR2 as FVKESK. The CDR3 is made up of 17 amino acids. V dropped 10 bases and J dropped 9; count of bases not matched to a gene: 18. The sequenced part of the CDR3 DNA is TGTGCCACCTCGCGTGGACAGGGGGTGTCTGGGGTTTCACCC. This gives the protein CATSRGQGVSGVSP. The CDR3 reads in full as CATSRGQGVSGVSPLHF.

This clone occurred a few times. Read coverage stops 3 residues before the CDR3 terminus; the germline J gene supplies the remainder. The same CDR3 also results from other DNA sequences found in this sample. This rearrangement joins TRBV2 to TRBJ1-5; 8 positions match TRBD1. The CDR3 covers 14 residues. CDR1 and CDR2 (germline): SNHLY, FYNNEI. CDR3 DNA, as far as it was read: TGTGCTAGCGGGACAGGCTATAGCAATCAGCCC. It encodes CASGTGYSNQP. The CDR3 reads in full as CASGTGYSNQPQHF.

This clone was detected many times. Read data end 3 residues before the CDR3 end; the end is taken from the germline J gene. This chain connects TRBV20-1 to TRBJ2-1; maybe TRBD2 (7 bases). The CDR3 length is 15 residues. Germline assignment: CDR1 DFQATT and CDR2 SNEGSKA (reference sequence). V dropped 0 bases and J dropped 2 bases, with 11 bases sitting between them. The CDR3: CSAREEGGPYNEQFF. The part of the CDR3 DNA that was read is TGCAGTGCTAGAGAGGAGGGGGGGCCCTACAATGAG.

This clone appeared many times. The read ends 3 residues shy of where the CDR3 ends; the end is completed using the germline J gene. The J gene is TRBJ2-5, the V gene TRBV7-6; 10 bases match TRBD2. The CDR3 is 14 amino acids. CDR1 SGHVS and CDR2 FNYEAQ come from the germline V gene. After removal of 8 bases from V and 5 bases from J, the junction contained 8 bases not matched to a gene. The DNA read from the CDR3 is TGTGCCAGCTCGGCTAGCGGGGGACCGGAGACC. This gives the protein CASSASGGPET. The whole CDR3 is CASSASGGPETQYF.

This clone was detected many times. From the germline J gene comes the end of the CDR3, since the read stops 3 residues before it. V gene TRBV30 combines with J gene TRBJ2-3; 8 nucleotides line up with TRBD1. Trimming removed 4 bases from V and 5 bases from J; junction bases left unmatched: 2. Germline CDR1 reads GTSNPN; CDR2 reads SVGIG (reference sequence). This CDR3 spans 12 amino acids. The CDR3: CAWNGQGDTQYF. CDR3 bases read: TGTGCCTGGAATGGACAGGGAGATACG.

This clone appeared a few times. The CDR3 extends 3 residues past the end of the read, so its final part is completed from the germline J gene. The rearrangement uses TRBV18 and TRBJ2-3; D might be TRBD2 (7 bases). This CDR3 spans 14 amino acids. Germline V gene lookup returns CDR1 KGHSH and CDR2 LQKENI. Trimming removed 4 bases at V and 2 bases at J, with 10 bases between. The CDR3 reads CASSLAGATDTQYF. CDR3 DNA, as far as it was read: TGTGCCAGCTCACTGGCGGGGGCCACAGATACG.

This clone occurred a few times. The DNA read from the CDR3 is TGTGCCAGCAGAGGAGGAGGGACTTATCTCTACGAG. Translation: CASRGGGTYLYE. The whole CDR3 protein reads CASRGGGTYLYEQYF. V and J are TRBV2 and TRBJ2-7; perhaps TRBD2 as D (6 bases). Read coverage stops 3 residues before the CDR3 terminus; the germline J gene supplies the remainder. The CDR3 totals 15 residues. CDR1 SNHLY and CDR2 FYNNEI come from the germline V gene. V lost 6 bases and J 3 bases, leaving 18 bases between the germline ends.

This clone was seen repeatedly, ten times or more. The read terminates 3 residues ahead of where the CDR3 ends, so the germline J gene completes it. V gene TRBV11-2 combines with J gene TRBJ2-1; unclear D gene. Trimming shortened V by 1 base and J by 1 base, and 2 bases separated the two germline ends. Germline lookup yields CDR1 SGHAT and CDR2 FQNNGV. The CDR3 runs to 13 residues. The covered CDR3 bases are TGTGCCAGCAGCTTAGCATCCTACAATGAG. It specifies CASSLASYNE. The full CDR3 protein reads CASSLASYNEQFF.

This clone has at least ten counts. From the germline J gene comes the end of the CDR3, since the read stops 3 residues before it. The identical CDR3 is also encoded by other nucleotide sequences in the sample. The rearrangement uses TRBV20-1 and TRBJ2-3, with a tentative D call TRBD2 (8 bases). Germline lookup yields CDR1 DFQATT and CDR2 SNEGSKA (reference sequence). Trimming pared 4 bases from V and 5 bases from J, leaving 19 bases between. The CDR3 extends over 15 amino acids. The CDR3: CSATSGGLDRDTQYF. Partial CDR3 DNA: TGCAGTGCTACCTCAGGGGGACTAGATAGAGATACG.

This clone was detected only a few times. The read ends 3 residues early relative to the CDR3; the germline J gene fills the gap. This chain links TRBV18 with TRBJ1-5; D is possibly TRBD1 (6 bases). CDR1 is KGHSH and CDR2 is LQKENI in the germline V gene. V lost 0 bases and J 6 bases, leaving 9 bases between the germline ends. The CDR3 totals 14 residues. The CDR3 here is CASSPPIGGQPQHF. The covered CDR3 bases are TGTGCCAGCTCACCACCAATAGGGGGTCAGCCC.

Of note for this clone: The read terminates 3 residues ahead of where the CDR3 ends, so the germline J gene completes it. V gene TRBV6-1 combines with J gene TRBJ2-3; D is unclear. The germline V gene encodes CDR1 MNHNS and CDR2 SASEGT. Between the trimmed V and J ends, which lost 1 base and 2 bases, there was a span of 7 bases. The CDR3 runs to 14 residues. The CDR3 DNA, read in part, is TGTGCCAGCAGTGAAGGGGCCTCCACAGATACG. It codes for CASSEGASTDT. The CDR3 as a whole reads CASSEGASTDTQYF.

This clone occurred many times. The read gets to within 3 residues of the CDR3 end, and the germline J gene fills in the rest. This chain connects TRBV30 to TRBJ1-5; D uncertain. Between the trimmed V and J ends, which lost 1 base and 4 bases, there was a span of 8 bases. Germline loops: CDR1 GTSNPN, CDR2 SVGIG (reference sequence). This CDR3 is built from 13 residues. The part of the CDR3 DNA that was read is TGTGCCTGGAGTGCGTCCGTTAATCAGCCC. Its protein product is CAWSASVNQP. The CDR3 in full is CAWSASVNQPQHF.

This clone has a handful of counts. The read ends 3 residues before the CDR3 terminus; that terminus is restored from the germline J gene. The chain has TRBV7-2 and TRBJ2-1; TRBD2 matches 7 bases. In germline, CDR1 is SGHTA, CDR2 FQGNSA. The CDR3 contains 16 residues. Germline trimming cut 0 bases from V and 3 bases from J; bases unmatched to any gene: 5. CDR3 sequence: CASSLARAGSYNEQFF. CDR3 DNA (partial): TGTGCCAGCAGCTTAGCCCGAGCGGGAAGCTACAATGAG.

At least ten counts were recorded for this clone. The CDR3 loop reads CASSLTGTSENTQYF. CDR3 DNA, as far as it was read: TGCGCCAGCAGCCTCACCGGGACTAGCGAAAATACG. V and J are TRBV5-1 and TRBJ2-3; 10 bases match TRBD2. The read ends 3 residues shy of where the CDR3 ends; the end is completed using the germline J gene. The CDR3 is 15 amino acids. With 4 bases clipped from V and 7 bases from J, the junction kept 9 bases outside the gene matches. CDR1 and CDR2 from the germline V gene are SGHRS and YFSETQ. Using reference TRBV5-1 and TRBJ2-3 for the parts outside the CDR3, the full variable domain is KAGVTQTPRYLIKTRGQQVTLSCSPISGHRSVSWYQQTPGQGLQFLFEYFSETQRNKGNFPGRFSGRQFSNSRSEMNVSTLELGDSALYLCASSLTGTSENTQYFGPGTRLTVL.

This clone was seen many times. The read falls 3 residues short of the CDR3 end, and the missing part is taken from the germline J gene. The chain is built from TRBV28 and TRBJ1-5, with a weak D call TRBD1 (6 bases). Germline V CDR1 and CDR2: MDHEN, SYDVKM. This CDR3 has 16 residues. V was trimmed by 6 bases and J by 0 bases, leaving 15 bases between them. CDR3 DNA (partial): TGTGCCAGCAGCAGACAGGCAGCTTATAGCAATCAGCCC. Protein sequence: CASSRQAAYSNQP. The CDR3 in its entirety is CASSRQAAYSNQPQHF.

This clone has only a few counts. The read falls 3 residues short of the CDR3 end, and the missing part is taken from the germline J gene. This chain connects TRBV7-3 to TRBJ2-3; 8 bases are shared with TRBD1. The CDR3 runs to 15 residues. Germline loops: CDR1 SGHTA, CDR2 FQGTGA. Here the CDR3 reads CASSPDRGCNQPQYF. The CDR3 DNA, read in part, is TGTGCCAGCAGCCCCGACAGGGGATGCAATCAGCCG.